A single sample is the source of the 30 T cell receptor beta chains below, sequenced in a study of low-dose radiotherapy and immunotherapy resistance in tumors. The time point denotes: after trial treatment. Treatment defined: LDRT plus nivolumab, ipilimumab, low-dose cyclophosphamide and aspirin (RACIN trial). Alpha- and beta-chain coverage of first-strand cDNA came from TRAV- and TRBV-specific primers. With a constant-region primer and a V-primer adapter, TCRs were subjected to 20 PCR cycles of amplification. TCRdb re-called the reads with MiXCR, one entry per CDR3 protein. The sample contains under 70,000 distinct CDR3 sequences, about 23% of which appear only once. The sample consisted of PBMCs, taken after low-dose radiotherapy plus immunotherapy. The receptors shown here come from a male donor with prostate cancer.

This clonotype ranks as medium-sized. The chain employs TRBV7-2 and TRBJ2-3, with D unresolved. Germline V gene lookup returns CDR1 SGHTA and CDR2 FQGNSA. The germline V and J ends were trimmed by 8 bases and 3 bases, with 15 bases remaining between them. The CDR3 contains 14 residues. Here the CDR3 DNA reads TGTGCCAGCGGAAACAGTGTGGGGACAGATACGCAGTATTTT. The encoded protein is CASGNSVGTDTQYF. Filled out from reference TRBV7-2 and TRBJ2-3, the complete variable domain reads GAGVSQSPSNKVTEKGKDVELRCDPISGHTALYWYRQSLGQGLEFLIYFQGNSAPDKSGLPSDRFSAERTGGSVSTLTIQRTQQEDSAVYLCASGNSVGTDTQYFGPGTRLTVL.

This clonotype was counted many times. The V call is TRBV20-1, the J call TRBJ2-5, with 8 bases lining up with TRBD2. After removal of 0 bases from V and 1 base from J, the junction contained 10 bases not matched to a gene. Germline V CDR1 and CDR2: DFQATT, SNEGSKA (reference sequence). The length of the CDR3 is 17 residues. The CDR3 loop is CSARDGDAGGRQETQYF. The CDR3 coding sequence is TGCAGTGCTAGAGATGGGGATGCGGGAGGCCGCCAAGAGACCCAGTACTTC.

The table lists this clonotype with many counts. The V gene is TRBV19, the J gene TRBJ2-2; 11 bases fit TRBD1. The germline gives CDR1 LNHDA, CDR2 SQIVND (reference sequence). V lost 4 bases, J lost 4 bases, and 5 bases stayed unmatched. The CDR3 is 16 amino acids. The CDR3 region is CASSNGQGAGTGELFF. CDR3 DNA: TGTGCCAGTAGTAACGGACAGGGGGCTGGCACCGGGGAGCTGTTTTTT.

The chain combines TRBV30 with TRBJ2-7, with a tentative D call TRBD1 (6 bases). Germline CDR1 reads GTSNPN; CDR2 reads SVGIG (reference sequence). Deletions cut 2 bases from V and 2 bases from J, with 10 bases between. The CDR3 has 13 residues. CDR3 DNA sequence: TGTGCCTGGAGTCGCCGGACAGCCTACGAGCAGTACTTC. Protein: CAWSRRTAYEQYF. Using reference TRBV30 and TRBJ2-7 for the parts outside the CDR3, the full variable domain is SQTIHQWPATLVQPVGSPLSLECTVEGTSNPNLYWYRQAAGRGLQLLFYSVGIGQISSEVPQNLSASRPQDRQFILSSKKLLLSDSGFYLCAWSRRTAYEQYFGPGTRLTVT.

There are many counts of this clonotype. The CDR3 is CASSEADFSLAKNIQYF. CDR3 coding DNA: TGTGCCAGCAGCGAAGCGGACTTTTCACTAGCCAAAAACATTCAGTACTTC. This chain joins TRBV11-3 and TRBJ2-4; perhaps TRBD2 as D (5 bases). V was clipped by 5 bases and J by 0 bases, with 17 bases between them. The V gene's germline CDR1 is SGHNT and CDR2 YENEEA. There are 17 residues in the CDR3.

The rearrangement links TRBV6-5 to TRBJ2-7; 12 positions match TRBD2. V was clipped by 2 bases and J by 1 base; unmatched bases: 6. CDR1 is MNHEY, CDR2 SVGAGI, per germline. CDR3 size: 17 residues. CDR3 sequence reads: CASSYKSSGRVSYEQYF. The DNA for the CDR3 is TGTGCCAGCAGTTACAAGTCTAGCGGGAGGGTGTCCTACGAGCAGTACTTC.

This clonotype showed up many times. This chain connects TRBV7-2 to TRBJ1-1; D unclear. The CDR3 runs 14 residues. CDR1 SGHTA and CDR2 FQGNSA come from the germline V gene. V lost 9 bases to trimming and J lost 0 bases, with 14 bases between them. This chain's CDR3 is CARGLVGLNTEAFF. DNA for the CDR3: TGTGCCAGGGGGTTGGTGGGGTTGAACACTGAAGCTTTCTTT. The whole variable domain, filled in from reference TRBV7-2 and TRBJ1-1, reads GAGVSQSPSNKVTEKGKDVELRCDPISGHTALYWYRQSLGQGLEFLIYFQGNSAPDKSGLPSDRFSAERTGGSVSTLTIQRTQQEDSAVYLCARGLVGLNTEAFFGQGTRLTVV.

This chain links TRBV29-1 with TRBJ2-3; TRBD2 matches at 10 bases. The CDR3 is made up of 17 amino acids. V lost 1 base, J lost 5 bases, and 12 bases stayed unmatched. Germline assignment: CDR1 SQVTM and CDR2 ANQGSEA. The CDR3 region has the DNA TGCAGCGTTGAAGGGTTTTGGGCTAGCGGGGGCCTAGATACGCAGTATTTT. This encodes CSVEGFWASGGLDTQYF.

This clonotype has ten or more counts. The rearrangement joins TRBV6-2 or TRBV6-3 to TRBJ2-7, with D uncertain. CDR3 size: 12 residues. V dropped 7 bases and J dropped 2 bases, with 9 bases sitting between them. Germline CDR1 is MNHEY and CDR2 is SVGEGT. The DNA for the CDR3 is TGTGCCAGCAATGACCGAGCCTACGAGCAGTACTTC. Translating it yields CASNDRAYEQYF.

This clonotype came up a few times. This sequence is one base from a far larger clone and is likely a read error. This sequence joins TRBV27 and TRBJ2-1; no clear D gene. V was clipped by 5 bases and J by 10 bases, with 18 bases between them. The CDR3 extends over 14 amino acids. The germline V gene encodes CDR1 MNHEY and CDR2 SMNVEV (reference sequence). CDR3 in DNA: TGTGCCAGCAGTCCCTACGAAGGGCCAGACGAGCAGTTCTTC. This translates into CASSPYEGPDEQFF.

CDR3 sequence: CSASGLAGPIAEQFF. CDR3 DNA: TGCAGTGCTAGTGGGCTAGCGGGGCCGATAGCTGAGCAGTTCTTC. The chain is built from TRBV20-1 and TRBJ2-1; 9 bases are shared with TRBD2. Germline lookup yields CDR1 DFQATT and CDR2 SNEGSKA (reference sequence). This CDR3 is 15 amino acids long. Trimming removed 3 bases from V and 9 bases from J; junction bases left unmatched: 12.

This clonotype was observed many times. The chain recombines TRBV6-2 or TRBV6-3 with TRBJ2-5, with D perhaps TRBD2 (7 bases). V lost 5 bases and J lost 4, with 20 bases in between. CDR3 length: 16 amino acids. Germline CDR1 and CDR2: MNHEY and SVGEGT. CDR3: CASSRGGVGGRETQYF. The CDR3 DNA follows: TGTGCCAGCAGTAGGGGGGGGGTGGGCGGGCGAGAGACCCAGTACTTC.

This clonotype was found many times. The CDR3 spells CASSTGTGDQPQHF. In DNA form, the CDR3 reads TGCGCCAGCAGCACCGGGACAGGGGATCAGCCCCAGCATTTT. The V gene is TRBV5-1, the J gene TRBJ1-5; 10 bases align to TRBD1. The CDR3 covers 14 residues. The germline V gene encodes CDR1 SGHRS and CDR2 YFSETQ. V dropped 4 bases and J dropped 5; count of bases not matched to a gene: 3. The full variable domain, with the rest looked up from reference TRBV5-1 and TRBJ1-5, is KAGVTQTPRYLIKTRGQQVTLSCSPISGHRSVSWYQQTPGQGLQFLFEYFSETQRNKGNFPGRFSGRQFSNSRSEMNVSTLELGDSALYLCASSTGTGDQPQHFGDGTRLSIL.

This clonotype was observed a few times. The DNA is omitted, as the CDR3 cannot be located on it reliably, and the CDR3 follows TCRdb's listing. CDR3 residues: CASRTGGATGELFFF. The chain links TRBV6-2 or TRBV6-3 to TRBJ2-2; the D call TRBD1 from the table was never checked on the DNA. Germline V gives CDR1 MNHEY, CDR2 SVGEGT. Inclusive of both ends, the CDR3 amounts to 15 amino acids.

The sample holds many counts of this clonotype. The chain joins TRBV9 to TRBJ2-2; D assignment may be TRBD1 or TRBD2 (5 bases each). Germline CDR1 and CDR2: SGDLS and YYNGEE. The CDR3 length is 14 residues. The V gene lost 2 bases and the J gene lost 4 bases, with 9 bases spanning the gap. CDR3 residues: CASSVGTATGELFF. The CDR3 nucleotides are TGTGCCAGCAGCGTCGGGACCGCCACCGGGGAGCTGTTTTTT.

At least ten counts were recorded for this clonotype. The gene calls are TRBV4-1 and TRBJ1-5, with 9 nucleotides matching TRBD1. The junction had 8 bases not matched to a gene; V was cut back by 5 bases and J by 6 bases. Germline lookup yields CDR1 MGHRA and CDR2 YSYEKL. The CDR3 has 15 amino acids. The CDR3 loop reads CASSIRDRDGQPQHF. CDR3 DNA: TGCGCCAGCAGCATCCGGGACAGGGATGGTCAGCCCCAGCATTTT.

This chain links TRBV25-1 with TRBJ2-2; D may be TRBD1 (5 bases). Trimming left V 3 bases short and J 3 bases short, with 11 bases between. This CDR3 contains 15 residues. Germline loops: CDR1 MGHDK, CDR2 SYGVNS. In DNA form, the CDR3 reads TGTGCCAGCAGTGAGGTGGCAGGGTACACCGGGGAGCTGTTTTTT. It codes for CASSEVAGYTGELFF. The variable domain in full, with the rest retrieved from reference TRBV25-1 and TRBJ2-2, is EADIYQTPRYLVIGTGKKITLECSQTMGHDKMYWYQQDPGMELHLIHYSYGVNSTEKGDLSSESTVSRIRTEHFPLTLESARPSHTSQYLCASSEVAGYTGELFFGEGSRLTVL.

The table lists this clonotype with many counts. The rearrangement joins TRBV9 to TRBJ2-5, with 10 positions matching TRBD2. V shed 0 bases and J 0 bases; nucleotides not matched to a gene: 2. Germline values: CDR1 SGDLS, CDR2 YYNGEE. The CDR3 runs 16 residues. Here the CDR3 reads CASSVGAGGYQETQYF. CDR3 coding DNA: TGTGCCAGCAGCGTAGGAGCGGGGGGGTACCAAGAGACCCAGTACTTC.

This chain joins TRBV6-2 or TRBV6-3 and TRBJ2-3, with D possibly being TRBD2 (6 bases). CDR3 length: 15 residues. The V end lost 4 bases, the J end lost 3 bases, and 14 bases lay between the germline ends. Germline CDR1 reads MNHEY; CDR2 reads SVGEGT. The DNA for the CDR3 is TGTGCCAGCAGTTCCGCTCGCGGGATTACAGATACGCAGTATTTT. Protein product: CASSSARGITDTQYF.

At least ten counts were recorded for this clonotype. V gene TRBV2 combines with J gene TRBJ2-2; 7 nucleotides match TRBD2. CDR1 and CDR2 (germline): SNHLY, FYNNEI. V lost 2 bases, J lost 0 bases, and 3 bases stayed unmatched. The CDR3 loop spans 16 amino acids. In nucleotides, the CDR3 is TGTGCCAGCAGTGAATTGAGCGGGGCGAACACCGGGGAGCTGTTTTTT. As protein: CASSELSGANTGELFF. Together with reference TRBV2 and TRBJ2-2, the CDR3 gives the full variable domain: EPEVTQTPSHQVTQMGQEVILRCVPISNHLYFYWYRQILGQKVEFLVSFYNNEISEKSEIFDDQFSVERPDGSNFTLKIRSTKLEDSAMYFCASSELSGANTGELFFGEGSRLTVL.

At least ten counts were recorded for this clonotype. This chain joins TRBV12-3 or TRBV12-4 and TRBJ2-2, with 8 bases fitting TRBD2. The CDR3 is 15 residues long. With V trimmed by 1 base and J by 8 bases, 6 bases remained unmatched. The CDR3 DNA follows: TGTGCCAGCAGTTTAGATGGCGGGGGGCCAGGGGAGCTGTTTTTT. Protein product: CASSLDGGGPGELFF.

In this sample, this clonotype turned up many times. V usage is TRBV5-1 and J usage is TRBJ2-2; 14 positions match TRBD2. The CDR3 is 16 residues long. Germline CDR1 is SGHRS and CDR2 is YFSETQ. The V gene end was trimmed by 3 bases and the J gene end by 7 bases; junction bases not matched to a gene: 5. In nucleotides, the CDR3 is TGCGCCAGCAGCTCAGGACTAGCGGGGGGCCACGGGGAGCTGTTTTTT. Encoded protein: CASSSGLAGGHGELFF.

This clonotype was observed at least ten times. The rearrangement links TRBV20-1 to TRBJ1-6; possible D gene TRBD1, 5 bases. The germline V gene encodes CDR1 DFQATT and CDR2 SNEGSKA (reference sequence). The CDR3 extends over 15 amino acids. Trimming removed 3 bases at V and 6 bases at J, with 15 bases between. CDR3 DNA sequence: TGCAGTGCTAGCCCCCAGGGCCCCCTTAATTCACCCCTCCACTTT. Its protein is CSASPQGPLNSPLHF.

This clonotype was detected a few times. V is TRBV9 and J is TRBJ2-5, with D possibly being TRBD2 (6 bases). Trimming took 3 bases from V and 5 from J, leaving 17 bases between them. CDR3 length equals 15 residues. Germline CDR1 SGDLS, CDR2 YYNGEE. This CDR3 reads CASSDRLGGSETQYF. In DNA, the CDR3 is TGTGCCAGCAGCGATAGACTAGGAGGCAGCGAGACCCAGTACTTC.

This clonotype was seen at least ten times. The V and J genes are TRBV19 and TRBJ2-6; 9 nucleotides line up with TRBD1. CDR1 is LNHDA, CDR2 SQIVND, per germline (reference sequence). CDR3 length equals 19 residues. With 5 bases clipped from V and 1 base from J, the junction kept 12 bases outside the gene matches. CDR3 nucleotides: TGTGCCAGTAGTTCTCCCCCCGGGACAGGGACTTCTGGGGCCAACGTCCTGACTTTC. Its protein product is CASSSPPGTGTSGANVLTF.

In this sample, this clonotype turned up many times. The CDR3 region has the DNA TGTGCCAGCAGCAAACCCGGGACAGGGTCTTTGAACACTGAAGCTTTCTTT. This gives the protein CASSKPGTGSLNTEAFF. The chain recombines TRBV21-1 with TRBJ1-1; TRBD1, the D gene given by the table, was not confirmed from the DNA. TRBV21-1 is given as a pseudogene. The CDR3 has 17 amino acids.

This clonotype appeared many times. V gene TRBV5-1 combines with J gene TRBJ2-5; weak D call: TRBD2 (5 bases). The CDR3 loop spans 14 amino acids. Trimming left V 5 bases short and J 0 bases short, with 11 bases between. Germline V CDR1 and CDR2: SGHRS, YFSETQ. The DNA for the CDR3 is TGCGCCAGCAGAGAGGGAAACGACCAAGAGACCCAGTACTTC. As protein: CASREGNDQETQYF.

Concerning this clonotype itself: A far larger clone differs by one base, so this is likely a read error. The rearrangement uses TRBV5-8 and TRBJ1-5, with no clear D. The CDR3 extends over 14 amino acids. Per germline, CDR1 SGHTS and CDR2 YDEGEE. The CDR3 coding sequence is TGTGTCAGCAGCTTGGAGCCAGGTAATCAGCCCCAGCATTTT. Protein product: CVSSLEPGNQPQHF.

In this sample, this clonotype is medium-sized. The chain couples TRBV2 to TRBJ2-6; D is perhaps TRBD1 (5 bases). This CDR3 is built from 16 residues. Germline CDR1 reads SNHLY; CDR2 reads FYNNEI. Between the trimmed V and J ends, which lost 7 bases and 0 bases, there was a span of 13 bases. CDR3 protein: CASTWGGRSGANVLTF. The CDR3 nucleotides read TGTGCCAGCACCTGGGGCGGTCGCTCTGGGGCCAACGTCCTGACTTTC.

This clonotype was found many times. The chain is built from TRBV4-1 and TRBJ1-1; D is ambiguous. CDR1 MGHRA and CDR2 YSYEKL come from the germline V gene. V was pared by 5 bases and J by 1 base, with 11 bases between. This CDR3 contains 14 residues. Here the CDR3 reads CASSGRTKNTEAFF. The CDR3 nucleotides read TGCGCCAGCAGCGGCAGGACCAAGAACACTGAAGCTTTCTTT.